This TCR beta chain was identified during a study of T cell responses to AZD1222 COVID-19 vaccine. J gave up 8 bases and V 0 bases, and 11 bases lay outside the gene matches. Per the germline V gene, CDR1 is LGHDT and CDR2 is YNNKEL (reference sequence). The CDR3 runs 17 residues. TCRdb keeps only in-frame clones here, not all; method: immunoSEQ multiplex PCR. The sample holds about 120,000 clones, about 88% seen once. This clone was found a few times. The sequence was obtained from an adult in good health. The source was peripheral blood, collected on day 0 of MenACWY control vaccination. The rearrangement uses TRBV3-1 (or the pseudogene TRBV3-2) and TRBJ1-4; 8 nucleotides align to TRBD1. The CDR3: CASSQESLGQGTEKLFF. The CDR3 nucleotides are TGTGCCAGCAGCCAAGAGTCCCTCGGACAGGGTACGGAAAAACTGTTTTTT.